Below are 14 T cell receptor beta chains sequenced from a single sample in a study of human T cells and chemical hapten exposure (dated by TCRdb to about 2021). Read against the paper, the sample's time point label means: patch test 2, 6 weeks after DPC sensitization. The sample's treatment or condition, from its label and the paper: therapeutic diphenylcyclopropenone sensitization with weekly scalp DPC. Libraries were prepared through RACE. The run used a NextSeq 500. The public reads were reprocessed in TCRdb via fastp at Q25 and MiXCR, keeping in-frame beta chains. Records with the same CDR3 protein are collapsed into one entry carrying the most frequent genes and DNA. This sample lists 85,000 to 95,000 distinct CDR3 sequences; 11% were detected once. The ten most abundant clones make up under 2.5% of the sample. Sample: whole blood, taken in connection with sensitization to the hapten diphenylcyclopropenone (DPC). The receptor set was obtained from a man aged 40-50 years with alopecia areata. Some clones in this sample may be carry-over from other donors' samples.

This clonotype showed up just a few times. The V and J genes are TRBV19 and TRBJ2-4; D is uncertain. V was clipped by 0 bases and J by 0 bases, with 6 bases between them. The V gene's germline CDR1 is LNHDA and CDR2 SQIVND (reference sequence). CDR3 length equals 15 residues. Here the CDR3 reads CASSIDHAAKNIQYF. CDR3 in DNA: TGTGCCAGTAGTATAGACCACGCAGCCAAAAACATTCAGTACTTC.

This clonotype was seen many times. V usage is TRBV27 and J usage is TRBJ1-4; the match to TRBD1 covers 7 bases. V lost 2 bases and J lost 8; bases outside the gene matches: 11. The CDR3 runs to 16 residues. Germline V CDR1 and CDR2: MNHEY, SMNVEV (reference sequence). The CDR3 sequence is CASSLRRTGQSEKLFF. CDR3 in DNA: TGTGCCAGCAGTTTAAGGAGGACAGGCCAAAGCGAAAAACTGTTTTTT.

The rearrangement links TRBV7-9 to TRBJ2-5, with D tentatively TRBD2 (5 bases). Trimming took 11 bases from V and 5 from J, leaving 12 bases between them. CDR1 SEHNR and CDR2 FQNEAQ come from the germline V gene (reference sequence). The CDR3 has 11 residues. The DNA of the CDR3 is TGTGCCGGAACTAGTTCGGAGACCCAGTACTTC. Its protein is CAGTSSETQYF.

Note on this clonotype: It is unclear where the CDR3 begins or ends on the DNA, so no DNA is shown, and the CDR3 is as TCRdb lists it. The rearrangement links TRBV7-5 to TRBJ2-5. TRBV7-5 is termed a pseudogene. With termini counted, the CDR3 has 14 amino acids. CDR3 residues: CISVPEALQETQYF.

This clonotype came up a few times. The CDR3 region has the DNA TGTGCCAGCAGCCATACTTCAGGGAATCCTGGCTACACCTTC. This sequence encodes CASSHTSGNPGYTF. This chain links TRBV4-2 with TRBJ1-2; perhaps TRBD1 as D (5 bases). From germline, CDR1 is LGHNA and CDR2 YNFKEQ. The CDR3 consists of 14 residues. Trimming left V 3 bases short and J 7 bases short, with 15 bases between.

This sequence joins TRBV28 and TRBJ1-2, with TRBD1 identical over 7 bases. The CDR3 consists of 17 residues. The V segment lost 6 bases and the J segment 4 bases; nucleotides outside the gene matches: 17. Germline CDR1 is MDHEN and CDR2 is SYDVKM. The CDR3 sequence is CASRASRGGLGSYGYTF. The CDR3 DNA is TGTGCCAGCAGGGCCAGCCGAGGGGGCTTGGGAAGCTATGGCTACACCTTC.

CDR3 bases: TGTGCCATCAGTGAGGGGTTCTTACTAGCCAAAAACATTCAGTACTTC. Residues: CAISEGFLLAKNIQYF. The rearrangement joins TRBV10-3 to TRBJ2-4, with D unresolved. Per germline, CDR1 ENHRY and CDR2 SYGVKD. The CDR3 covers 16 residues. V lost 2 bases and J lost 0, with 11 bases in between.

This clonotype appeared a few times. J is TRBJ2-3 and V is TRBV9; 12 nucleotides line up with TRBD2. V gave up 6 bases and J gave up 3 bases; unmatched junction bases: 8. The CDR3 contains 16 residues. Germline loops: CDR1 SGDLS, CDR2 YYNGEE. CDR3 DNA sequence: TGTGCCAGCACCTCTAGCGGGAGGGCCCTAACAGATACGCAGTATTTT. It is translated as CASTSSGRALTDTQYF.

This clonotype has only a few counts. V usage is TRBV6-5 and J usage is TRBJ1-3; a possible D gene is TRBD1 (6 bases). Trimming left V 0 bases short and J 0 bases short, with 9 bases between. CDR3 length: 16 residues. Germline CDR1 MNHEY, CDR2 SVGAGI. The DNA for the CDR3 is TGTGCCAGCAGTTACTCCACAGGGATCTCTGGAAACACCATATATTTT. Protein: CASSYSTGISGNTIYF.

The chain joins TRBV27 to TRBJ2-3, with TRBD2 matching 8 bases. J was trimmed by 1 base and V by 5 bases; bases with no gene match: 11. CDR1 MNHEY and CDR2 SMNVEV come from the germline V gene (reference sequence). The CDR3 loop spans 17 amino acids. The CDR3 here is CASSRIRGGPGTDTQYF. CDR3 in DNA: TGTGCCAGCAGTAGGATCCGGGGGGGTCCGGGCACAGATACGCAGTATTTT.

This clonotype was picked up a small number of times. The chain recombines TRBV6-2 or TRBV6-3 with TRBJ2-4, with D maybe TRBD2 (6 bases). Looked up from germline, CDR1 is MNHEY and CDR2 is SVGEGT. This CDR3 contains 13 residues. The V and J ends lost 6 bases and 0 bases respectively, with 6 bases between them. The CDR3 here is CASRGLAKNIQYF. The CDR3 coding sequence is TGTGCCAGCAGGGGACTAGCCAAAAACATTCAGTACTTC.

The V and J genes are TRBV19 and TRBJ1-1, with TRBD1 matching 7 bases. The CDR3 sequence is 15 residues long. Germline assignment: CDR1 LNHDA and CDR2 SQIVND (reference sequence). The ends lost 7 bases at V and 0 bases at J; junction bases unmatched: 8. The CDR3 loop reads CASTPDRAMNTEAFF. CDR3 nucleotide sequence: TGTGCCAGTACCCCCGACAGGGCGATGAACACTGAAGCTTTCTTT.

The table lists this clonotype with a few counts. This chain joins TRBV2 and TRBJ2-7, with D maybe TRBD1 (5 bases). Germline-derived CDR1 and CDR2 are SNHLY and FYNNEI. The CDR3 length is 12 residues. Deletions cut 5 bases from V and 4 bases from J, with 9 bases between. CDR3 sequence (DNA): TGTGCCAGCAGTACCTCAGGGTACGAGCAGTACTTC. This encodes CASSTSGYEQYF.

This sequence joins TRBV5-5 and TRBJ2-5; 8 bases are shared with TRBD2. Germline V gene sequence: CDR1 SGHKS, CDR2 YYEKEE (reference sequence). This CDR3 contains 16 residues. The V and J ends lost 3 bases and 5 bases, in that order; junction bases with no gene match: 12. CDR3 sequence reads: CASSSSGGLGGETQYF. The CDR3 nucleotides are TGTGCCAGCAGCTCCAGCGGGGGACTAGGAGGGGAGACCCAGTACTTC.